The next 6 T cell receptor beta chains were all read from a single sample in a study of blood T cell repertoires in COVID-19. The method was immunoSEQ multiplex PCR; TCRdb's version includes in-frame clones alone and lacks a portion of them. This table holds 120,000 to 150,000 clones, approximately 80% found once. The specimen sequenced was peripheral blood. These receptors originate from a human donor with acute or convalescent COVID-19. The donor label of this sample is uncertain.

This chain connects TRBV18 to TRBJ1-1; possibly TRBD1 for D (6 bases). Trimming pared 3 bases from V and 3 bases from J, leaving 11 bases between. The CDR3 loop spans 14 amino acids. CDR1 KGHSH and CDR2 LQKENI come from the germline V gene. CDR3: CASSPPTGYTEAFF. The CDR3 DNA sequence: TGTGCCAGCTCACCCCCGACAGGATACACTGAAGCTTTCTTT.

The chain has TRBV2 and TRBJ1-5; the match to TRBD1 covers 7 bases. This CDR3 contains 15 residues. Germline CDR1 reads SNHLY; CDR2 reads FYNNEI. Trimming at V came to 5 bases and at J to 9 bases, leaving 13 bases not matched to a gene. The CDR3 protein is CASSRTGQDSGPQHF. As DNA, the CDR3 is TGTGCCAGCAGTCGTACAGGACAGGACAGCGGGCCCCAGCATTTT.

As for this clone: The sample carries other DNA sequences with the same CDR3. The CDR3 DNA is TGTGCCAGCAGCTTGGGGGGACAGCCGAACACTGAAGCTTTCTTT. Encoded protein: CASSLGGQPNTEAFF. The V and J genes are TRBV5-8 and TRBJ1-1; 7 bases fit TRBD1. The CDR3 length is 15 residues. Trimming cost V 0 bases and J 1 base; bases outside gene matches: 3. Germline loops: CDR1 SGHTS, CDR2 YDEGEE.

The gene calls are TRBV29-1 and TRBJ2-5; 8 nucleotides agree with TRBD2. This CDR3 spans 15 amino acids. Germline V gene sequence: CDR1 SQVTM, CDR2 ANQGSEA. Unmatched junction bases numbered 14, after V lost 6 bases and J lost 5 bases. The CDR3 DNA reads as TGCAGCGTGGACCTGCGGGGGGCCGTCGGGGAGACCCAGTACTTC. It specifies CSVDLRGAVGETQYF. Full variable domain (missing parts from reference TRBV29-1 and TRBJ2-5): SAVISQKPSRDICQRGTSLTIQCQVDSQVTMMFWYRQQPGQSLTLIATANQGSEATYESGFVIDKFPISRPNLTFSTLTVSNMSPEDSSIYLCSVDLRGAVGETQYFGPGTRLLVL.

The V gene is TRBV2, the J gene TRBJ1-2, with 8 bases fitting TRBD1. The germline CDR1 and CDR2 sequences are SNHLY and FYNNEI. The J segment lost 3 bases and the V segment lost 6 bases, leaving 12 bases of the junction unmatched. The CDR3 is 16 amino acids. CDR3 nucleotide sequence: TGTGCCAGCAGCCGCCCCCTCGGACAGGGACACTATGGCTACACCTTC. Translating gives CASSRPLGQGHYGYTF.

This chain joins TRBV5-1 and TRBJ2-1, with a weak D call TRBD1 (6 bases). Germline V gene data show CDR1 as SGHRS and CDR2 as YFSETQ. Deletions cut 4 bases from V and 4 bases from J, with 18 bases between. There are 16 residues in the CDR3. Written as DNA, the CDR3 is TGCGCCAGCAGCCCTGGAGGCGGACAGATATACAATGAGCAGTTCTTC. This gives the protein CASSPGGGQIYNEQFF.